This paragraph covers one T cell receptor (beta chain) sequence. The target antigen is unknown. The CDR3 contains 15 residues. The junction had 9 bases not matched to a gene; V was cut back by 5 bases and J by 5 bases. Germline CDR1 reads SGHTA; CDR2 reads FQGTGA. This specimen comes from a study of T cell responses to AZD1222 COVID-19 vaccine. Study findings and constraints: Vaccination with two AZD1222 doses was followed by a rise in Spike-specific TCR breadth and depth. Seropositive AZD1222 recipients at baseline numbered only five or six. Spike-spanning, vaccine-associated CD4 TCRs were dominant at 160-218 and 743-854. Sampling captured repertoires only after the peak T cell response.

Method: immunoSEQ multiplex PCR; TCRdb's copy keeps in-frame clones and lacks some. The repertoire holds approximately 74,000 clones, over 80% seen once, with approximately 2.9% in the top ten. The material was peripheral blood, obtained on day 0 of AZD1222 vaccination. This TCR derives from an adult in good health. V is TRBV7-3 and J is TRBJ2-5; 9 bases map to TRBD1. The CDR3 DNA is TGTGCCAGCAGCGCCGGACCCGGGACAGGGGAGACCCAGTACTTC. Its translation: CASSAGPGTGETQYF.